The rows below give T cell receptor beta chains drawn from one sample of a study of CD8+ T cells in alopecia areata. TCRdb's table, derived via immunoSEQ multiplex PCR, lists solely in-frame clones and lacks some. The profile shows 160,000 or so clones, just over 65% of them singletons. The sample here was CD8+ T cells sorted from blood, taken at week 0. Every receptor here comes from a human donor with alopecia areata. Each CDR3 is given with its conserved first and last residue. Each record gives: clone size, D gene, J gene, V gene, CDR3 protein, CDR3 DNA. D genes are given only for firm matches. The size of a clone is reported for some rows only, either as once, few or many, or as a class for expanded clones.

. TRBD1 TRBJ2-5 TRBV6-5 CASSYGTGGETQYF TGTGCCAGCAGTTACGGGACAGGGGGAGAGACCCAGTACTTC
. . TRBJ1-2 TRBV4-2 CASSPKGGGGRYGYTF TGTGCCAGCAGCCCAAAAGGGGGGGGCGGGAGGTATGGCTACACCTTC
. . TRBJ2-1 TRBV5-1 CASSLEGTVYNEQFF TGCGCCAGCAGCTTGGAGGGGACCGTCTACAATGAGCAGTTCTTC
. . TRBJ1-1 TRBV6-5 CASSYLSNTEAFF TGTGCCAGCAGTTACTTATCGAACACTGAAGCTTTCTTT
. . TRBJ1-5 TRBV30 CAWAPGTSMLPQHF TGTGCCTGGGCCCCCGGGACGTCTATGTTGCCCCAGCATTTT
. . TRBJ1-5 TRBV7-9 CASSSGGNNQPQHF TGTGCCAGCAGCTCTGGGGGCAACAATCAGCCCCAGCATTTT
few TRBD1 TRBJ2-7 TRBV15 CATSRDPQGTGGVSGEQYF TGTGCCACCAGCAGAGATCCCCAAGGGACAGGAGGCGTTTCGGGCGAGCAGTACTTC
. . TRBJ1-5 TRBV5-1 CASSLFYRRDAPQHF TGCGCCAGCAGCCTCTTTTACAGGAGGGATGCGCCCCAGCATTTT
. . TRBJ1-2 TRBV9 CASSVERYGYTF TGTGCCAGCAGCGTAGAGAGATATGGCTACACCTTC
. . TRBJ2-2 TRBV13 CASSLKVGTGELFF TGTGCCAGCAGCTTAAAAGTCGGCACCGGGGAGCTGTTTTTT
. . TRBJ2-7 TRBV2 CASRGIDSYEQYF TGTGCCAGCAGAGGGATCGACTCCTACGAGCAGTACTTC
. . TRBJ1-5 TRBV15 CATSRVGNQPQHF TGTGCCACCAGCAGAGTAGGCAATCAGCCCCAGCATTTT
. . TRBJ2-1 TRBV2 CASTLLMSSYNEQFF TGTGCCAGCACCCTCCTCATGAGCTCCTACAATGAGCAGTTCTTC
. TRBD1 TRBJ2-5 TRBV18 CASSPPDRGRWETQYF TGTGCCAGCTCACCACCGGACAGGGGGCGATGGGAGACCCAGTACTTC
. . TRBJ2-3 TRBV6-5 CASSYGGADTQYF TGTGCCAGCAGTTACGGGGGCGCAGATACGCAGTATTTT
. . TRBJ2-3 TRBV19 CASSSYTDFGADTQYF TGTGCCAGTAGTAGCTACACGGACTTTGGGGCAGATACGCAGTATTTT
. . TRBJ1-1 TRBV6-5 CASSRGGEAFF TGTGCCAGCAGCCGGGGAGGAGAGGCTTTCTTT
. . TRBJ2-6 TRBV4-2 CASSQVPQVAGANVLTF TGTGCCAGCAGCCAAGTTCCTCAGGTTGCTGGGGCCAACGTCCTGACTTTC
medium-sized . TRBJ2-1 TRBV2 CASILLDRSGVF TGTGCCAGCATTCTCCTGGACCGAAGTGGAGTCTTC
. TRBD1 TRBJ1-2 TRBV13 CASSMGRGGGYTF TGTGCCAGCAGCATGGGAAGAGGGGGCGGCTACACCTTC
. . TRBJ2-7 TRBV5-1 CASSPYSGFEQYF TGCGCCAGCAGCCCGTACTCAGGGTTCGAGCAGTACTTC
. TRBD2 TRBJ2-7 TRBV5-6 CASSLGLAGGEQYF TGTGCCAGCAGCTTGGGACTAGCGGGGGGAGAGCAGTACTTC
. TRBD2 TRBJ2-3 TRBV29-1 CTLIPLAATDTQYF TGCACCTTGATACCACTAGCGGCCACAGATACGCAGTATTTT
. TRBD1 TRBJ1-4 TRBV12-5 CASGAHRTGVEKLFF TGTGCTAGTGGTGCCCATCGGACAGGGGTTGAAAAACTGTTTTTT
. . TRBJ2-7 TRBV7-9 CASTRGFGSYEQYF TGTGCCAGCACTCGAGGATTCGGCTCCTACGAGCAGTACTTC
. . TRBJ1-1 TRBV4-1 CASSPPRTAEAFF TGCGCCAGCAGCCCACCCCGGACAGCCGAAGCTTTCTTT
. . TRBJ1-1 TRBV29-1 CSVEDDKNTEAFF TGCAGCGTTGAAGACGACAAGAACACTGAAGCTTTCTTT
. . TRBJ1-1 TRBV7-8 CASSFRPGPEAFF TGTGCCAGCAGCTTCCGCCCGGGGCCTGAAGCTTTCTTT
. . TRBJ2-7 TRBV29-1 CSAGTDLTYEQYF TGCAGCGCCGGGACTGACCTTACCTACGAGCAGTACTTC
. . TRBJ2-7 TRBV5-1 CASSLTPYEQYF TGCGCCAGCAGCTTGACCCCCTACGAGCAGTACTTC
few . TRBJ2-2 TRBV6-1 CASSELDITGELFF TGTGCCAGCAGTGAACTGGACATAACCGGGGAGCTGTTTTTT
. . TRBJ2-1 TRBV20-1 CSANRQNEQFF TGCAGTGCAAATAGGCAGAATGAGCAGTTCTTC
. TRBD1 TRBJ2-7 TRBV13 CASSKGANYEQYF TGTGCCAGCTCTAAGGGGGCGAACTACGAGCAGTACTTC
. TRBD1 TRBJ2-3 TRBV13 CASSSGQVGTDTQYF TGTGCCAGCAGCTCAGGACAGGTGGGGACAGATACGCAGTATTTT
many TRBD1 TRBJ1-3 TRBV6-5 CASTRTGRGNTIYF TGTGCCAGCACCCGGACAGGGCGCGGAAACACCATATATTTT
. . TRBJ2-7 TRBV4-1 CASSQDPVNEQYF TGCGCCAGCAGCCAAGATCCTGTGAACGAGCAGTACTTC
. . TRBJ1-2 TRBV29-1 CSVESLSRTF TGCAGCGTTGAAAGTCTGTCACGCACCTTC
. . TRBJ1-4 TRBV6-5 CASSPQSRGEKLFF TGTGCCAGCAGTCCCCAGTCCCGGGGGGAAAAACTGTTTTTT
once . TRBJ2-5 TRBV15 CATSRAGDTLYQETQYF TGTGCCACCAGCAGAGCCGGGGACACTCTGTACCAAGAGACCCAGTACTTC
. . TRBJ1-1 TRBV6-5 CASETRAEAFF TGTGCCAGCGAAACTAGGGCTGAAGCTTTCTTT
. . TRBJ1-1 TRBV27 CASSSAGFHTEAFF TGTGCCAGCAGCTCGGCGGGGTTTCACACTGAAGCTTTCTTT
. TRBD2 TRBJ2-3 TRBV6-1 CASSELAGTDTQYF TGTGCCAGCAGTGAACTAGCGGGGACAGATACGCAGTATTTT
. . TRBJ2-7 TRBV19 CASSTSIHFVYEQYF TGTGCCAGTAGTACCTCTATCCACTTTGTATACGAGCAGTACTTC
few . TRBJ2-5 TRBV29-1 CSVPIQGGETQYF TGCAGCGTTCCGATACAGGGAGGGGAGACCCAGTACTTC